The present entry profiles one T cell receptor (beta chain) with its context. The length of the CDR3 is 15 residues. V was clipped by 6 bases and J by 4 bases, with 17 bases between them. Germline lookup yields CDR1 SGHTA and CDR2 FQGTGA. This sample is part of a study of blood T cell repertoires in COVID-19. About the research overall: Both acute and convalescent COVID-19 samples were obtained from the United States, Italy and Spain. T cells, B-cell-depleted T cells, or PBMCs provided the cDNA or gDNA that served as material.

Original data processing: Using reference gene primer amplification, nucleated cell counts were estimated. TCRdb's table, derived via immunoSEQ multiplex PCR, lists solely in-frame clones and lacks some. The V and J calls and clone size are taken from that table; D and trimming were inferred from the DNA. The sample lists 120,000 or so clones, about 74% occurring once. This receptor was obtained from a man in his sixties with acute or convalescent COVID-19. Sequencing was performed on peripheral blood. This sequence joins TRBV7-3 and TRBJ2-3; TRBD2 is a possible D gene (5 bases). The CDR3 region is CASSYDYRTADTQYF. The CDR3 coding sequence is TGTGCCAGCAGTTATGACTATCGCACGGCAGATACGCAGTATTTT.